A single sample gave rise to the 24 T cell receptor beta chains below, sequenced in a study of shared clonotypes between healthy human individuals (TCRdb year 2020). Library preparation was by the immunoSEQ multiplex PCR assay. The immuneACCESS repertoire file appears here via TCRdb, limited to in-frame rearrangements. These files lack a portion of the clones; in checked studies, under half of the deficit traces to unresolved V genes, and the cause of the others is not known. A total of fewer than 850,000 clones appear in this sample, 90% of them only once. 34% of the sample goes to the ten largest clones. Sample: memory CD8+ T cells from PBMCs. The cell subset or site label, as the study defines it: CD45RO+ cells pooled with CCR7-negative TemRA cells. These receptors were obtained from a man younger than 35 in good health. Some clones in this sample may be carry-over from other donors' samples.

V gene TRBV7-8 combines with J gene TRBJ1-1; D gene uncertain. CDR1 is SGHVS, CDR2 FQNEAQ, per germline. This CDR3 is 17 amino acids long. V was shortened by 1 base and J by 4 bases, with 19 bases between the two germline ends. The DNA of the CDR3 is TGTGCCAGCAGCTTAGTACCCTCAACAGTCTTGGGCACTGAAGCTTTCTTT. Translated: CASSLVPSTVLGTEAFF.

The CDR3 region is CASSAANTEAFF. Here the CDR3 DNA reads TGTGCCAGCAGCGCAGCCAACACTGAAGCTTTCTTT. The rearrangement joins TRBV7-9 to TRBJ1-1; D gene ambiguous. The CDR3 sequence is 12 residues long. Trimming shortened V by 5 bases and J by 2 bases, and 6 bases separated the two germline ends. Germline CDR1 SEHNR, CDR2 FQNEAQ (reference sequence).

The chain is built from TRBV5-8 and TRBJ2-3; TRBD1 aligns across 7 bases. Germline assignment: CDR1 SGHTS and CDR2 YDEGEE. The length of the CDR3 is 17 residues. J was trimmed by 2 bases and V by 4 bases; bases with no gene match: 13. The CDR3 DNA follows: TGTGCCAGCAGCGCGCGGGCAACAGGGGCTACCACAGATACGCAGTATTTT. Translation gives CASSARATGATTDTQYF. Variable domain in full (rest from reference TRBV5-8 and TRBJ2-3): EAGVTQSPTHLIKTRGQQATLRCSPISGHTSVYWYQQALGLGLQFLLWYDEGEERNRGNFPPRFSGRQFPNYSSELNVNALELEDSALYLCASSARATGATTDTQYFGPGTRLTVL.

The gene calls are TRBV11-3 and TRBJ2-7; no definite D call. The CDR3 runs 15 residues. Trimming took off 5 bases at V and 2 bases at J, with 16 bases between the two ends. Germline V gene data show CDR1 as SGHNT and CDR2 as YENEEA. In DNA form, the CDR3 reads TGTGCCAGCAGCCCCCGTACGGGCAGCCCCTACGAGCAGTACTTC. The encoded protein is CASSPRTGSPYEQYF.

This CDR3 is CASSLSPGRYGYTF. In DNA form, the CDR3 reads TGTGCCAGCAGTTTATCGCCAGGGAGGTATGGCTACACCTTC. The rearrangement links TRBV27 to TRBJ1-2; D might be TRBD1 (5 bases). Germline CDR1 MNHEY, CDR2 SMNVEV (reference sequence). There are 14 residues in the CDR3. V lost 0 bases, J lost 5 bases, and 10 bases lay in between.

The chain combines TRBV6-5 with TRBJ1-1, with D possibly being TRBD1 (6 bases). This CDR3 spans 14 amino acids. With 0 bases removed from V and 11 bases from J, the gap between germline ends came to 16 bases. The germline CDR1 and CDR2 sequences are MNHEY and SVGAGI. The chain's CDR3 is CASSYSRGIEEAFF. The DNA of the CDR3 is TGTGCCAGCAGTTACTCGAGGGGGATCGAGGAGGCTTTCTTT.

The chain uses TRBV25-1 and TRBJ2-1, with 8 bases that match TRBD1. Germline-derived CDR1 and CDR2 are MGHDK and SYGVNS. This CDR3 is 17 amino acids long. With 3 bases clipped from V and 2 bases from J, the junction kept 9 bases outside the gene matches. CDR3 DNA: TGTGCCAGCAGTGACGTTTCGACAGGGGCGCCCTACAATGAGCAGTTCTTC. Translated, it gives CASSDVSTGAPYNEQFF.

The V call is TRBV30, the J call TRBJ1-6; D is unresolved. CDR3 length: 16 amino acids. Trimming removed 2 bases from V and 3 bases from J, with 14 bases in between. The germline V gene has CDR1 GTSNPN and CDR2 SVGIG (reference sequence). Here the CDR3 reads CAWSSHGWDYNSPLHF. DNA of the CDR3: TGTGCCTGGAGTAGCCACGGCTGGGACTATAATTCACCCCTCCACTTT.

The chain joins TRBV6-6 to TRBJ2-1, with D perhaps TRBD1 (6 bases). Germline V lookup: CDR1 MNHNY, CDR2 SVGAGI (reference sequence). The germline V and J ends were trimmed by 1 base and 6 bases, with 16 bases remaining between them. This CDR3 is built from 16 residues. The CDR3 loop is CASSYLWDNPANEQFF. CDR3 coding DNA: TGTGCCAGCAGTTACTTGTGGGACAACCCGGCCAATGAGCAGTTCTTC.

V and J are TRBV28 and TRBJ1-5; TRBD1 aligns across 8 bases. V trimming: 6 bases; J trimming: 0 bases; junction bases outside the gene matches: 4. This CDR3 region has 15 residues. Per germline, CDR1 MDHEN and CDR2 SYDVKM. The CDR3: CASSTGTGSNQPQHF. The CDR3 coding sequence is TGTGCCAGCAGCACCGGGACAGGTAGCAATCAGCCCCAGCATTTT.

This clone was seen once. The gene calls are TRBV2 and TRBJ2-1; D remains ambiguous. V lost 3 bases and J lost 8, with 14 bases in between. Per germline, CDR1 SNHLY and CDR2 FYNNEI. The CDR3 is made up of 14 amino acids. The CDR3 region is CASSDPPGSDEQFF. The CDR3, as DNA: TGTGCCAGCAGTGATCCGCCAGGTAGTGATGAGCAGTTCTTC.

The chain is built from TRBV4-3 and TRBJ2-1; 9 bases align to TRBD2. The J segment lost 2 bases and the V segment lost 1 base, leaving 6 bases of the junction unmatched. Germline CDR1 LGHNA, CDR2 YSLEER. The CDR3 runs to 17 residues. The CDR3 loop reads CASSQGSGSAPYNEQFF. CDR3 sequence (DNA): TGCGCCAGCAGCCAAGGTAGCGGGAGCGCCCCCTACAATGAGCAGTTCTTC.

As regards this clone: The junction and the germline gene differ at one end; a read error may be behind it. The gene calls are TRBV7-9 and TRBJ2-1; D may be TRBD1 or TRBD2 (5 bases each). From germline, CDR1 is SEHNR and CDR2 FQNEAQ (reference sequence). This CDR3 has 17 residues. CDR3 sequence (DNA): TGCGCCAGCAGCCAAGAGGGACCGTCCAGCTCCTACAATGAGCAGTTCTTC. Its translation: CASSQEGPSSSYNEQFF. Supplemented by reference TRBV7-9 and TRBJ2-1, the full variable domain reads DTGVSQNPRHKITKRGQNVTFRCDPISEHNRLYWYRQTLGQGPEFLTYFQNEAQLEKSRLLSDRFSAERPKGSFSTLEIQRTEQGDSAMYLCASSQEGPSSSYNEQFFGPGTRLTVL.

The chain recombines TRBV27 with TRBJ2-2; a weak D match, TRBD2 (6 bases). Looked up from germline, CDR1 is MNHEY and CDR2 is SMNVEV (reference sequence). V was pared by 11 bases and J by 2 bases, with 9 bases between. CDR3 length equals 12 residues. The CDR3 DNA reads as TGTGCCTCGGGACTCAACACCGGGGAGCTGTTTTTT. Translation: CASGLNTGELFF.

This chain joins TRBV11-2 and TRBJ1-1; unclear D gene. The CDR3 length is 12 residues. Germline CDR1 and CDR2: SGHAT and FQNNGV. V shed 3 bases and J shed 7 bases, with 9 bases lying between them. In DNA, the CDR3 is TGTGCCAGCAGCTTTAACGGATTTGAAGCTTTCTTT. This encodes CASSFNGFEAFF.

The rearrangement uses TRBV2 and TRBJ1-5; D is perhaps TRBD1 (6 bases). CDR1 and CDR2 (germline): SNHLY, FYNNEI. There are 14 residues in the CDR3. V was pared by 2 bases and J by 6 bases, with 11 bases between. CDR3 sequence (DNA): TGTGCCAGCAGTGAATCGGGCAGGGGTCAGCCCCAGCATTTT. This codes for CASSESGRGQPQHF.

The chain employs TRBV5-1 and TRBJ2-1; D tentatively reads TRBD1 or TRBD2 (5 bases each). This CDR3 spans 12 amino acids. Deletions cut 5 bases from V and 10 bases from J, with 13 bases between. Germline lookup yields CDR1 SGHRS and CDR2 YFSETQ. The CDR3 spells CASSSGDAEQFF. For the CDR3, the DNA is TGCGCCAGCAGTTCCGGGGACGCAGAGCAGTTCTTC.

This clone was detected once. This chain uses TRBV6-6 with TRBJ1-1; weak D call: TRBD1 (5 bases). CDR3 length: 14 amino acids. CDR1 and CDR2 from the germline V gene are MNHNY and SVGAGI (reference sequence). V lost 2 bases to trimming and J lost 8 bases, with 15 bases between them. In DNA form, the CDR3 reads TGTGCCAGCAGTTACCAATTTGGGACCCGGGAAGCTTTCTTT. Its translation is CASSYQFGTREAFF.

This clone was seen only once. V gene TRBV7-9 combines with J gene TRBJ2-7, with TRBD1 as a possible D gene (5 bases). Germline CDR1 and CDR2: SEHNR and FQNEAQ (reference sequence). V was pared by 5 bases and J by 4 bases, with 12 bases between. The CDR3 sequence is 13 residues long. CDR3 region: CASSQPGFYEQYF. CDR3 nucleotide sequence: TGTGCCAGCAGCCAACCAGGGTTTTACGAGCAGTACTTC.

This chain links TRBV7-6 with TRBJ2-2; 8 bases line up with TRBD1. Germline values: CDR1 SGHVS, CDR2 FNYEAQ. V lost 5 bases to trimming and J lost 4 bases; unmatched junction nucleotides: 9. This CDR3 region has 16 residues. CDR3 DNA: TGTGCCAGCAGCACCCAGGACAGGGTAATCACCGGGGAGCTGTTTTTT. As protein: CASSTQDRVITGELFF.

The rearrangement links TRBV2 to TRBJ2-7, with D possibly being TRBD2 (6 bases). This CDR3 contains 12 residues. Germline V gives CDR1 SNHLY, CDR2 FYNNEI. V was clipped by 11 bases and J by 4 bases, with 15 bases between them. The CDR3 DNA follows: TGTGCCGGGCGGGATAGGGATTACGAGCAGTACTTC. Its protein product is CAGRDRDYEQYF.

J is TRBJ2-1 and V is TRBV19; 10 bases align to TRBD2. The CDR3 has 17 amino acids. Trimming cost V 2 bases and J 0 bases; bases outside gene matches: 4. CDR1 and CDR2 (germline): LNHDA, SQIVND (reference sequence). The chain's CDR3 is CASSILAGEHSYNEQFF. The DNA for the CDR3 is TGTGCCAGTAGTATACTAGCGGGAGAGCACTCCTACAATGAGCAGTTCTTC.

The chain is built from TRBV19 and TRBJ2-3; D might be TRBD2 (5 bases). In germline, CDR1 is LNHDA, CDR2 SQIVND (reference sequence). This CDR3 comprises 14 residues. The V and J ends lost 3 bases and 4 bases respectively, with 11 bases between them. CDR3 in DNA: TGTGCCAGTAGTATGGACGGGAACCCAGATACGCAGTATTTT. It encodes CASSMDGNPDTQYF. Complete variable domain (other parts from reference TRBV19 and TRBJ2-3): DGGITQSPKYLFRKEGQNVTLSCEQNLNHDAMYWYRQDPGQGLRLIYYSQIVNDFQKGDIAEGYSVSREKKESFPLTVTSAQKNPTAFYLCASSMDGNPDTQYFGPGTRLTVL.

The J gene is TRBJ1-1, the V gene TRBV29-1; a possible D gene is TRBD1 (6 bases). V shed 0 bases and J shed 6 bases, with 20 bases lying between them. There are 16 residues in the CDR3. CDR1 SQVTM and CDR2 ANQGSEA come from the germline V gene. CDR3 sequence (DNA): TGCAGCGTTGAAGATCTGGTTCCCCCGGGGGGCGCTGAAGCTTTCTTT. It yields the protein CSVEDLVPPGGAEAFF.